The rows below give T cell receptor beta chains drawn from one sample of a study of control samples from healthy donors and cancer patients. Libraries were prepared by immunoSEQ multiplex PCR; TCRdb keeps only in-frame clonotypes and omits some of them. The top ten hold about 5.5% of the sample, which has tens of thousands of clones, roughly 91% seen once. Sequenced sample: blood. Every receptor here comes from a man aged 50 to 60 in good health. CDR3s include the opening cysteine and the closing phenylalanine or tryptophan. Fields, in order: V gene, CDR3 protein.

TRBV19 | CASIVPGYTEAFF
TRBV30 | CAWSAPGQRLTSGANVLTF
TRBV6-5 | CASSPTRQTDTQYF
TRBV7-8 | CASSLRGEPNYGYTF
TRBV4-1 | CASSQGGTGLNYGYTF
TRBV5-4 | CASSSGGPVPYGYTF
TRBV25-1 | CASSGTGWELGYGYTF
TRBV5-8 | CASSFGQRTNEKLFF
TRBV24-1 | CATSDPGANTGELFF
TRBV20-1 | CSARDDNEQFF
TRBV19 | CASSMSGNYGYTF
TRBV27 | CASSLLQGPTGELFF
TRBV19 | CASSIWGGDTEAFF
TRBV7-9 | CASSGSTPLLKQYF
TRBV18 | CASSPLPPPSTDTQYF
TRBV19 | CASSMRGRDGYTF
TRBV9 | CASSRTDTQYF
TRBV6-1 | CASSDRTGPGANVLTF
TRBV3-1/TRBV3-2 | CASSLTEETQYF
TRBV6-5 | CASSYRTGPGGSPLHF
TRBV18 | CASSPHPKTAGNTIYF
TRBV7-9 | CASSFGGHTDTQYF
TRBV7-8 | CASSYYRGGLNEQFF
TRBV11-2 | CASSLGDQQPQHF
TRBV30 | CAWSVAGTGNAFF
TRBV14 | CASSHRKTGRGNTDTQYF
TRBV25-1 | CASSEGVKLFF
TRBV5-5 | CASSYRWTGRGYTF
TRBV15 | CATSGQGPDTQYF
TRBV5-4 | CASSKQGLTNEKLFF
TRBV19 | CASSKGGTGGRIDTQYF
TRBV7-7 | CASSPGQVGRETQYF
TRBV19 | CASRDTISTDTQYF
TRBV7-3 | CASSLTGPADTQYF
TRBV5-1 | CASSYQEAGNTIYF
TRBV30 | CAWTDGNTGELFF
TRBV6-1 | CASSDQGQYGYTF
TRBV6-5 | CASYGADTEAFF
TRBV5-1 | CASSLVNTEAFF
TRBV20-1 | CSAQGGYGYTF
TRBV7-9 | CASSFQRGLETQYF
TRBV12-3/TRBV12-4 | CASSLAETQYF